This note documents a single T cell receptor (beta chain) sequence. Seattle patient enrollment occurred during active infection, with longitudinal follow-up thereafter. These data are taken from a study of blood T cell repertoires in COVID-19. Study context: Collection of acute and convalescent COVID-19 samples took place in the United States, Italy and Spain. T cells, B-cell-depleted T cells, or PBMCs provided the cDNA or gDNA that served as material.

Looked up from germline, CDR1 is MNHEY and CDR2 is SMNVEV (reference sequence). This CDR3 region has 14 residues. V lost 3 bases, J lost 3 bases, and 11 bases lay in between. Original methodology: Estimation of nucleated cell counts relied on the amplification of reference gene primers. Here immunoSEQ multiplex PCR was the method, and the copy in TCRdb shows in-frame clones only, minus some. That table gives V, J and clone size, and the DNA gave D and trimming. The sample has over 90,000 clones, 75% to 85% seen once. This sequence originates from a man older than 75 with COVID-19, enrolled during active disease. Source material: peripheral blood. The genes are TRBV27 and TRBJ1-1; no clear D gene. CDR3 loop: CASSFTGMHTEAFF. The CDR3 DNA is TGTGCCAGCAGTTTTACCGGTATGCACACTGAAGCTTTCTTT.